This T cell receptor beta chain was profiled in a study of T cells in Graves' hyperthyroidism and ophthalmopathy. Study-wide points: Most thyroid clonotypes expanded above 0.001 appeared in blood too. Ophthalmopathy was model-predicted a median roughly 6.5 months pre-onset. By a 13 V-J model, ophthalmopathy was set apart from stable hyperthyroidism.

This clonotype was counted between two and nine times. Its matching antigen is unknown. V dropped 4 bases and J dropped 0; count of bases not matched to a gene: 6. The length of the CDR3 is 16 residues. The V gene's germline CDR1 is SGHRS and CDR2 YFSETQ. Those patients with uncontrolled infection, other autoimmune disease, pregnancy or lactation were excluded. Researchers took RNA transcripts and amplified the TCR beta CDR3 regions from them. Using the HTBI primer set, a first-round RT-PCR was run on the TCR CDR3. TCRdb re-analysed the multiplex PCR reads in MiXCR, keeping a single row per CDR3 protein. The sample consists of about 560,000 distinct CDR3 sequences, roughly a sixth of them appearing once.

This chain links TRBV5-1 with TRBJ2-1; 8 bases match TRBD2. The sample comprised blood. This sequence originates from a woman younger than 35 with Graves' hyperthyroidism. The chain's CDR3 is CASSGIAGRSYNEQFF. The CDR3 coding sequence is TGCGCCAGCAGCGGGATAGCGGGGCGCTCCTACAATGAGCAGTTCTTC.